The clone carrying this T cell receptor beta chain was detected a few times. Its target is not known. PCR employed 60 Vbeta and 13 Jbeta primers. Libraries were prepared by immunoSEQ multiplex PCR; TCRdb keeps only in-frame clonotypes and omits some of them. The sample lists about 140,000 clones; 60% to 85% were seen once. This CDR3 comprises 19 residues. V dropped 5 bases and J dropped 0; count of bases not matched to a gene: 12. Germline CDR1 is SGHAT and CDR2 is FQDESV (reference sequence). The entry originates in a study of cytomegalovirus exposure and HLA in healthy donors. Study-wide findings and caveats: Analysis was carried out at a later point, and it linked a missense DCLRE1C variant to TCR beta V- and J-gene trimming. Later, TCR association rates were found to vary by HLA locus, highest for DRB1 and lowest for HLA-C. The authors confirmed in vitro that three CMV-associated chains were specific for CMV antigens.

Sequenced: PBMCs. The sequence came from a man aged 35-49 years in good health and CMV-seropositive. This chain uses TRBV11-1 with TRBJ2-1, with TRBD2 identical over 11 bases. CDR3 DNA sequence: TGTGCCAGCAGCCTAAATCTAGCGGGAGGCTCCCCCTCCTACAATGAGCAGTTCTTC. Translation gives CASSLNLAGGSPSYNEQFF.